This TCR beta chain derives from a study of blood T cell repertoires in COVID-19. Adults between about 18 and 95 years of age took part from approximately 24 US areas. Participant-reported clinical history was the basis for cohort assignment. V lost 8 bases and J 3 bases, leaving 10 bases between the germline ends. The germline gives CDR1 MNHNY, CDR2 SVGAGI (reference sequence). The CDR3 totals 13 residues. Profiled with immunoSEQ multiplex PCR; TCRdb holds only in-frame clones, not every one. This table has 200,000 to 250,000 clones, roughly 89% appearing once. The source of this sequence is a woman aged 40-49 years who had recovered from COVID-19. The sequenced material came from PBMCs or T cells enriched from blood (not recorded which). V is TRBV6-6 and J is TRBJ2-2, with a tentative D call TRBD2 (6 bases). The CDR3 loop is CASGTPDTGELFF. The DNA for the CDR3 is TGTGCCAGCGGGACTCCGGACACCGGGGAGCTGTTTTTT.